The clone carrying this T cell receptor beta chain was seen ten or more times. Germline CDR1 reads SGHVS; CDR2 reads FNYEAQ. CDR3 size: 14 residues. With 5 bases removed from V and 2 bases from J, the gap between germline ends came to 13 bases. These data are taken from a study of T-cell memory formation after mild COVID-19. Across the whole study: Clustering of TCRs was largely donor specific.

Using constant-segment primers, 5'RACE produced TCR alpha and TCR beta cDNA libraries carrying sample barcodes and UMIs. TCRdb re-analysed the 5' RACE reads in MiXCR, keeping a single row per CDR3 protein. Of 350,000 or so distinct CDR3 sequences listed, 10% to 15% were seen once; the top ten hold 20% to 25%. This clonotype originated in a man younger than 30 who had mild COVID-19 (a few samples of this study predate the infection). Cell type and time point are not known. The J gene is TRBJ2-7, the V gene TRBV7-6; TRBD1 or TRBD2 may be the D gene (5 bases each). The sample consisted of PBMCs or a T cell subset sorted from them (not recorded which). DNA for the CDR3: TGTGCCAGCAGCAGACAGACCGGGACCTACGAGCAGTACTTC. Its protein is CASSRQTGTYEQYF.